These 14 T cell receptor beta chains came from one sample sequenced in a study of blood T cell repertoires in COVID-19. The data were produced by immunoSEQ multiplex PCR, yet TCRdb's version contains in-frame clones alone and is incomplete. The sample lists around 300,000 clones, about 87% occurring once. The sample consisted of peripheral blood. All receptors derive from a woman between 40 and 55 years old with acute or convalescent COVID-19.

The rearrangement links TRBV5-6 to TRBJ2-7; 10 positions match TRBD2. Losses at the gene ends were 1 base for V and 6 bases for J; bases not matched to a gene: 7. The CDR3 loop spans 15 amino acids. Germline CDR1 reads SGHDT; CDR2 reads YYEEEE. In DNA, the CDR3 is TGTGCCAGCAGCTTGCGGCTAGCGGGGGTAGGCGAGCAGTACGTC. It encodes CASSLRLAGVGEQYV.

This clone was counted once. The J gene is TRBJ1-2, the V gene TRBV2; 8 nucleotides line up with TRBD1. This CDR3 is built from 13 residues. V dropped 4 bases and J dropped 4; count of bases not matched to a gene: 2. Germline V gives CDR1 SNHLY, CDR2 FYNNEI. The CDR3, as DNA: TGTGCCAGCAGTGGGGACAGGCCCTATGGCTACACCTTC. This translates into CASSGDRPYGYTF.

The chain is built from TRBV23-1 and TRBJ2-5; possible D gene TRBD1, 5 bases. TRBV23-1 is an ORF, with its function uncertain. Trimming removed 3 bases from V and 1 base from J, with 24 bases in between. This CDR3 has 19 residues. CDR3 nucleotide sequence: TGCGCCAGCAGTCATCCTCCTATCGAGAGACAGATTACCCAAGAGACCCAGTACTTC. Encoded protein: CASSHPPIERQITQETQYF.

The J gene is TRBJ1-2, the V gene TRBV2; 7 bases agree with TRBD1. Germline CDR1 is SNHLY and CDR2 is FYNNEI. V was pared by 3 bases and J by 5 bases, with 6 bases of the junction left unmatched. The CDR3 extends over 14 amino acids. CDR3 in amino acids: CASSEYRGSYGYTF. The CDR3 DNA follows: TGTGCCAGCAGTGAGTACAGGGGATCGTATGGCTACACCTTC.

The V and J genes are TRBV6-1 and TRBJ1-1; D is uncertain. The CDR3 covers 14 residues. Trimming cost V 3 bases and J 1 base, with 9 bases left between them. Germline V gene sequence: CDR1 MNHNS, CDR2 SASEGT. The CDR3 sequence is CASSDQASNTEAFF. The CDR3 nucleotides are TGTGCCAGCAGTGATCAGGCCTCGAACACTGAAGCTTTCTTT.

The chain employs TRBV6-2 or TRBV6-3 and TRBJ1-1; D is possibly TRBD1 (5 bases). Trimming left V 2 bases short and J 3 bases short, with 16 bases between. CDR3 length: 16 residues. CDR1 is MNHEY and CDR2 is SVGEGT in the germline V gene. The CDR3 reads CASSYPGHSGDTEAFF. DNA of the CDR3: TGTGCCAGCAGTTACCCTGGACACTCGGGGGACACTGAAGCTTTCTTT.

The J gene is TRBJ1-2, the V gene TRBV12-5; TRBD1 aligns across 7 bases. The CDR3 contains 13 residues. J lost 6 bases, V lost 6 bases, and 7 bases had no gene match. From germline, CDR1 is LGHNT and CDR2 FRNRAP. This chain's CDR3 is CASGQTGTDGYTF. CDR3 nucleotide sequence: TGTGCTAGTGGCCAAACCGGGACAGATGGCTACACCTTC.

The CDR3: CATSRDKTGGNTIYF. CDR3 nucleotides: TGTGCCACCAGCAGAGATAAAACGGGGGGAAACACCATATATTTT. The chain is built from TRBV15 and TRBJ1-3; no definite D call. This CDR3 contains 15 residues. Germline V gives CDR1 LNHNV, CDR2 YYDKDF (reference sequence). V was trimmed by 0 bases and J by 4 bases, leaving 10 bases between them.

The chain has TRBV19 and TRBJ2-1; D is perhaps TRBD2 (6 bases). The CDR3 is 13 residues long. Trimming cost V 4 bases and J 10 bases, with 14 bases left between them. Germline V gives CDR1 LNHDA, CDR2 SQIVND (reference sequence). The CDR3 protein is CASSTQGRGEQFF. The DNA for the CDR3 is TGTGCCAGTAGTACCCAAGGGCGGGGCGAGCAGTTCTTC.

The CDR3 DNA follows: TGTGCCAGCAGCCAGGATGGGGGCAGCACAGATACGCAGTATTTT. This codes for CASSQDGGSTDTQYF. The chain links TRBV7-7 to TRBJ2-3; D may be TRBD1 (6 bases). Trimming took off 5 bases at V and 0 bases at J, with 12 bases between the two ends. This CDR3 region has 15 residues. In germline, CDR1 is SSHAT, CDR2 FNYEAQ (reference sequence).

The chain has TRBV7-2 and TRBJ1-2, with D perhaps TRBD1 (5 bases). There are 13 residues in the CDR3. The V and J ends lost 2 bases and 4 bases respectively, with 8 bases between them. Germline assignment: CDR1 SGHTA and CDR2 FQGNSA. The CDR3 protein is CASSLTGFYGYTF. The CDR3 DNA sequence: TGTGCCAGCAGCTTAACAGGCTTCTATGGCTACACCTTC.

V usage is TRBV9 and J usage is TRBJ1-1; 7 bases fit TRBD1. Germline loops: CDR1 SGDLS, CDR2 YYNGEE. This CDR3 contains 16 residues. V lost 4 bases to trimming and J lost 0 bases; unmatched junction nucleotides: 9. CDR3 DNA sequence: TGTGCCAGCAGCCGACAGGGAACTCAACTGAACACTGAAGCTTTCTTT. Its protein is CASSRQGTQLNTEAFF.

The rearrangement joins TRBV3-1 (or the pseudogene TRBV3-2) to TRBJ1-2, with D perhaps matching TRBD1 (6 bases). Trimming shortened V by 0 bases and J by 7 bases, and 15 bases separated the two germline ends. The V gene's germline CDR1 is LGHDT and CDR2 YNNKEL (reference sequence). The CDR3 loop spans 15 amino acids. The CDR3 DNA is TGTGCCAGCAGCCAAGAACAGGGAATAGGTCGTGGCTACACCTTC. Translating gives CASSQEQGIGRGYTF.

The rearrangement joins TRBV5-1 to TRBJ1-1, with D unresolved. This CDR3 region has 11 residues. V lost 0 bases and J 8 bases, leaving 5 bases between the germline ends. The germline V gene encodes CDR1 SGHRS and CDR2 YFSETQ. The CDR3 loop reads CASSLGAEAFF. CDR3 bases: TGCGCCAGCAGCTTGGGGGCGGAAGCTTTCTTT.